These T cell receptor beta chains were read from a single sample in a study of T cell responses to AZD1222 COVID-19 vaccine. The table came from immunoSEQ multiplex PCR; TCRdb's copy has only in-frame clones and leaves some out. This sample has some 200,000 clones, with over 85% found just once. The specimen was peripheral blood, collected 28 days after the second dose of the MenACWY control vaccine. The receptor set was obtained from an adult who received the MenACWY meningococcal vaccine as a control. Each CDR3 is given with its conserved first and last residue. Each record gives: CDR3 protein, CDR3 DNA, J gene, V gene, D gene, clone size. The D gene is left open where the match is weak. Rows give clone size only sometimes, using once, few, many, or a class for an expanded clone.

CASSRPAELAQYF TGTGCCAGCAGCCGGCCTGCCGAGTTGGCCCAGTACTTC TRBJ2-5 TRBV5-4 . .
CASSSGTFSEAFF TGTGCCAGCAGCTCCGGGACCTTCTCTGAAGCTTTCTTT TRBJ1-1 TRBV7-9 . .
CASSARLLAGVDTQYF TGTGCCAGTAGTGCTCGACTACTAGCGGGAGTGGATACGCAGTATTTT TRBJ2-3 TRBV19 TRBD2 .
CASGLGTGGRQPQHF TGTGCCAGCGGACTCGGGACAGGGGGCCGGCAGCCCCAGCATTTT TRBJ1-5 TRBV28 TRBD1 .
CASSERRDGYTF TGTGCCAGCAGTGAGCGCCGCGATGGCTACACCTTC TRBJ1-2 TRBV25-1 . .
CASSQDRERDEKLFF TGTGCCAGCAGCCAGGACAGGGAAAGGGATGAAAAACTGTTTTTT TRBJ1-4 TRBV7-2 TRBD1 .
CASSQGAGSSYEQYF TGTGCCAGCAGCCAAGGCGCGGGGAGCTCCTACGAGCAGTACTTC TRBJ2-7 TRBV3-1/TRBV3-2 . .
CAIRLGLQLHTEAFF TGTGCCATCAGGCTGGGGCTGCAGCTTCACACTGAAGCTTTCTTT TRBJ1-1 TRBV10-3 . .
CASGLPGPYEQYF TGTGCCAGTGGGCTCCCGGGGCCCTACGAGCAGTACTTC TRBJ2-7 TRBV6-6 . .
CATSETLPASGIPSSYNEQFF TGTGCCACCAGCGAGACCTTACCGGCTAGCGGGATCCCGAGCTCCTACAATGAGCAGTTCTTC TRBJ2-1 TRBV15 TRBD2 .
CATRDREWETQYF TGTGCCACCCGGGACAGGGAGTGGGAGACCCAGTACTTC TRBJ2-5 TRBV27 TRBD1 .
CASSPGPAYADTQYF TGTGCCAGCAGCCCGGGCCCCGCTTACGCAGATACGCAGTATTTT TRBJ2-3 TRBV3-1/TRBV3-2 . .
CASSYALWRETQYF TGTGCCAGCAGTTACGCTCTCTGGAGAGAGACCCAGTACTTC TRBJ2-5 TRBV6-2/TRBV6-3 . .
CASSRWGSLHF TGTGCCAGCAGCCGATGGGGTTCCCTCCACTTT TRBJ1-6 TRBV7-3 . .
CASSWTGDTEAFF TGCGCCAGCAGCTGGACAGGGGACACTGAAGCTTTCTTT TRBJ1-1 TRBV5-1 TRBD1 .
CASSGAEDSYEQYF TGTGCCAGCAGTGGAGCGGAAGACTCCTACGAGCAGTACTTC TRBJ2-7 TRBV25-1 . few
CASSLGYNEQFF TGTGCCAGCAGCCTCGGTTACAATGAGCAGTTCTTC TRBJ2-1 TRBV7-9 . .
CASSRRAIVSDTQYF TGTGCCAGCTCACGGAGGGCGATCGTCTCAGATACGCAGTATTTT TRBJ2-3 TRBV28 . .
CASSPLSGQGRPQPQHF TGTGCCAGCAGTCCCCTGAGTGGGCAGGGACGCCCTCAGCCCCAGCATTTT TRBJ1-5 TRBV6-6 . .
CASSPRNSGANVLTF TGTGCCAGCAGCCCGCGGAACTCTGGGGCCAACGTCCTGACTTTC TRBJ2-6 TRBV7-6 . .